The entry below describes one T cell receptor beta chain. The target antigen is unknown. Treatment defined: treatment-naive control, cytoreductive nephrectomy. The patient's renal cell carcinoma had clear cell pathology. Control tumor donors were several females and roughly ten males, median age around 57 years. The CDR3 spans 15 residues. Trimming pared 8 bases from V and 0 bases from J, leaving 16 bases between. The germline V gene encodes CDR1 LNHDA and CDR2 SQIVND (reference sequence). The record originates from a study of radiation and T cells in renal cell carcinoma. General study points: In nephrectomy-only tumors, top 100 clonotypes averaged around 40%, versus 54% irradiated.

Profiling relied on immunoSEQ multiplex PCR, and the TCRdb table lists in-frame clones only, not all of them. The data contain fewer than 10,000 clones, less than 75% of them seen just once; the ten biggest clones take up about 40%. Sample: tumor tissue, taken from a patient whose treatment was nephrectomy without radiotherapy. The sequence came from a woman between 70 and 85 years old with renal cell carcinoma. V is TRBV19 and J is TRBJ1-1; D call uncertain. As DNA, the CDR3 is TGTGCCAGTTCCCCCGGGCCTTGGGTGAACACTGAAGCTTTCTTT. This translates into CASSPGPWVNTEAFF.